Below are 29 T cell receptor beta chains sequenced from a single sample in a study of blood T cell repertoires in COVID-19. The method was immunoSEQ multiplex PCR; TCRdb's version includes in-frame clones alone and lacks a portion of them. This table holds over 250,000 clones, 82% found once. Sequencing was performed on PBMCs or T cells enriched from blood (not recorded which). These receptors were taken from a man between 35 and 55 years old who had been exposed to COVID-19.

This sequence joins TRBV5-1 and TRBJ1-1; possibly TRBD1 for D (6 bases). The CDR3 has 14 amino acids. Germline CDR1 and CDR2: SGHRS and YFSETQ. V was trimmed by 2 bases and J by 9 bases, leaving 17 bases between them. This CDR3 is CASSLKPGAHKAFF. CDR3 in DNA: TGCGCCAGCAGCTTAAAGCCAGGGGCCCACAAAGCTTTCTTT.

V gene TRBV10-1 combines with J gene TRBJ2-6, with a weak D call TRBD1 (7 bases). V was shortened by 0 bases and J by 0 bases, with 18 bases between the two germline ends. This CDR3 spans 20 amino acids. CDR1 is WNHNN and CDR2 is SYGVQD in the germline V gene (reference sequence). In DNA form, the CDR3 reads TGCGCCAGCAGTGAGTCCGCGGGACAGTGCGCTTGCTCTGGGGCCAACGTCCTGACTTTC. Protein sequence: CASSESAGQCACSGANVLTF.

The rearrangement uses TRBV5-1 and TRBJ2-3; TRBD1 might be the D (6 bases). CDR3 size: 16 residues. V gave up 4 bases and J gave up 2 bases, with 17 bases separating them. In germline, CDR1 is SGHRS, CDR2 YFSETQ. The CDR3 reads CASSAQGITLTDTQYF. CDR3 bases: TGCGCCAGCAGCGCGCAGGGGATCACACTCACAGATACGCAGTATTTT.

This chain uses TRBV24-1 with TRBJ1-2; D is ambiguous. The CDR3 extends over 14 amino acids. V was clipped by 2 bases and J by 2 bases, with 8 bases between them. Per germline, CDR1 KGHDR and CDR2 SFDVKD. CDR3 DNA sequence: TGTGCCACCAGTGATTCTAGTCAGAACTATGGCTACACCTTC. Translated, it gives CATSDSSQNYGYTF.

The chain combines TRBV7-3 with TRBJ2-2, with 11 nucleotides matching TRBD2. This CDR3 is 19 amino acids long. The germline CDR1 and CDR2 sequences are SGHTA and FQGTGA. With V trimmed by 2 bases and J by 4 bases, 12 bases remained unmatched. CDR3 coding DNA: TGTGCCAGCAGCTTACCCCGATCGACTAGCGGGACCTCCACCGGGGAGCTGTTTTTT. Translating it yields CASSLPRSTSGTSTGELFF.

This chain joins TRBV18 and TRBJ1-1; D ambiguous. The CDR3 covers 16 residues. V dropped 1 base and J dropped 1 base, with 13 bases sitting between them. CDR1 is KGHSH and CDR2 is LQKENI in the germline V gene. DNA for the CDR3: TGTGCCAGCTCACCACTAAGAGGTCTTCAGAACACTGAAGCTTTCTTT. Residues: CASSPLRGLQNTEAFF.

The rearrangement uses TRBV7-6 and TRBJ2-1; 7 bases fit TRBD1. Germline lookup yields CDR1 SGHVS and CDR2 FNYEAQ. J gave up 5 bases and V 2 bases, and 9 bases lay outside the gene matches. The CDR3 is made up of 16 amino acids. This CDR3 is CASSLMTSRGNNEQFF. CDR3 nucleotides: TGTGCCAGCAGCTTAATGACGAGCAGGGGGAACAATGAGCAGTTCTTC.

This chain uses TRBV6-5 with TRBJ1-5; D is undetermined. The CDR3 loop spans 13 amino acids. Germline V lookup: CDR1 MNHEY, CDR2 SVGAGI. V was clipped by 5 bases and J by 5 bases, with 10 bases between them. The CDR3 region is CASSRYSYQPQHF. As DNA, the CDR3 is TGTGCCAGCAGTCGGTACTCCTATCAGCCCCAGCATTTT.

A few counts support this clone. At one boundary the junction diverges from the germline segment, which might be a read error. The rearrangement joins TRBV18 to TRBJ1-3; maybe TRBD1 (5 bases). The germline V gene has CDR1 KGHSH and CDR2 LQKENI. This CDR3 has 15 amino acids. The CDR3 sequence is CASSPDISSGNTIYF. CDR3 in DNA: TGTGCCAGCTCACCGGACATCTCGTCTGGGAACACCATATATTTT. Variable domain in full (rest from reference TRBV18 and TRBJ1-3): NAGVMQNPRHLVRRRGQEARLRCSPMKGHSHVYWYRQLPEEGLKFMVYLQKENIIDESGMPKERFSAEFPKEGPSILRIQQVVRGDSAAYFCASSPDISSGNTIYFGEGSWLTVV.

V is TRBV21-1 and J is TRBJ2-1; no check of the table's D call, TRBD2, against the DNA was made. TRBV21-1 constitutes a pseudogene. CDR3 length: 14 amino acids. CDR3 region: CANPRARPYNEQFF. The CDR3 DNA reads as TGTGCCAATCCTCGAGCGCGCCCCTACAATGAGCAGTTCTTC.

The genes are TRBV7-9 and TRBJ1-1, with 7 bases that match TRBD1. The CDR3 is made up of 14 amino acids. Trimming removed 2 bases from V and 5 bases from J; junction bases left unmatched: 5. The germline CDR1 and CDR2 sequences are SEHNR and FQNEAQ (reference sequence). The CDR3 protein is CASSLSGRGTEAFF. As DNA, the CDR3 is TGTGCCAGCAGCTTATCCGGCAGGGGGACTGAAGCTTTCTTT.

The chain uses TRBV10-3 and TRBJ1-5, with 7 bases identical to TRBD1. CDR1 and CDR2 (germline): ENHRY, SYGVKD. Unmatched junction bases numbered 6, after V lost 0 bases and J lost 4 bases. The CDR3 is 16 amino acids. The CDR3 loop reads CAISESGRGSNQPQHF. The CDR3, as DNA: TGTGCCATCAGTGAGTCCGGCAGGGGGAGTAATCAGCCCCAGCATTTT.

The chain carries TRBV2 and TRBJ2-3; weak D call: TRBD2 (5 bases). Germline CDR1 is SNHLY and CDR2 is FYNNEI. The CDR3 runs to 14 residues. V lost 5 bases and J 6 bases, leaving 15 bases between the germline ends. CDR3 sequence (DNA): TGTGCCAGCAGTCTCATGGACTTACCTGATACGCAGTATTTT. The encoded protein is CASSLMDLPDTQYF.

The rearrangement links TRBV7-9 to TRBJ2-3; tentative D call: TRBD2 (6 bases). This CDR3 is 16 amino acids long. CDR1 and CDR2 from the germline V gene are SEHNR and FQNEAQ (reference sequence). Trimming removed 2 bases from V and 6 bases from J, with 18 bases in between. The CDR3 loop reads CASSLLGGRRIDTQYF. CDR3 in DNA: TGTGCCAGCAGCTTACTTGGAGGGAGGCGGATCGATACGCAGTATTTT.

The chain links TRBV5-4 to TRBJ2-5; the match to TRBD1 covers 9 bases. J lost 5 bases, V lost 3 bases, and 5 bases had no gene match. Germline CDR1 and CDR2: SGHNT and YYREEE (reference sequence). CDR3 length: 14 amino acids. The CDR3 coding sequence is TGTGCCAGCAGCTCCGCCGGGACAGGGGAGACCCAGTACTTC. This translates into CASSSAGTGETQYF.

V is TRBV9 and J is TRBJ2-5; maybe TRBD2 (5 bases). Trimming cost V 4 bases and J 2 bases, with 12 bases left between them. There are 14 residues in the CDR3. Germline values: CDR1 SGDLS, CDR2 YYNGEE. Here the CDR3 DNA reads TGTGCCAGCAGCTTATGGACGGGACAAGAGACCCAGTACTTC. It codes for CASSLWTGQETQYF.

Points on this clone: Other nucleotide sequences from this sample produce the same CDR3. The rearrangement uses TRBV19 and TRBJ2-7; D perhaps matches TRBD2 (6 bases). V was trimmed by 1 base and J by 2 bases, leaving 9 bases between them. CDR1 LNHDA and CDR2 SQIVND come from the germline V gene (reference sequence). This CDR3 has 14 residues. The CDR3 here is CASSIGRGPYEQYF. In DNA, the CDR3 is TGTGCCAGTAGTATAGGGAGGGGACCCTACGAGCAGTACTTC.

This clone was seen only once. The CDR3 region is CASGQGSTGELFF. CDR3 nucleotide sequence: TGCGCCAGTGGACAGGGGAGTACCGGGGAGCTGTTTTTT. This chain connects TRBV5-1 to TRBJ2-2, with 9 nucleotides matching TRBD1. Germline CDR1 SGHRS, CDR2 YFSETQ. The CDR3 is 13 residues long. With V trimmed by 8 bases and J by 5 bases, 4 bases remained unmatched.

The chain carries TRBV19 and TRBJ2-2; no clear D. Germline V gives CDR1 LNHDA, CDR2 SQIVND (reference sequence). The CDR3 runs to 11 residues. Between the trimmed V and J ends, which lost 3 bases and 9 bases, there was a span of 5 bases. CDR3 sequence reads: CASSIRRELFF. In DNA form, the CDR3 reads TGTGCCAGTAGTATTCGTCGGGAGCTGTTTTTT.

This clone was found many times. The genes are TRBV16 and TRBJ2-3, with D unresolved. The CDR3 extends over 11 amino acids. CDR1 KGHSY and CDR2 FQNENV come from the germline V gene. V was shortened by 2 bases and J by 6 bases, with 3 bases between the two germline ends. CDR3 protein: CASSQRDTQYF. The CDR3 DNA reads TGTGCCAGCAGCCAACGGGATACGCAGTATTTT.

V is TRBV5-1 and J is TRBJ1-1; D is unresolved. Trimming stripped 0 bases from V and 7 bases from J, with 16 bases between. CDR1 and CDR2 (germline): SGHRS, YFSETQ. The CDR3 length is 15 residues. The CDR3 region is CASSLGDTDFSEAFF. CDR3 coding DNA: TGCGCCAGCAGCTTGGGAGACACAGATTTCAGTGAAGCTTTCTTT.

J is TRBJ1-1 and V is TRBV5-4; D unclear. CDR1 is SGHNT and CDR2 is YYREEE in the germline V gene (reference sequence). The CDR3 is 15 amino acids. Trimming left V 4 bases short and J 1 base short, with 14 bases between. For the CDR3, the DNA is TGTGCCAGCAGCCTCCCCTATGCCTCGAACACTGAAGCTTTCTTT. It specifies CASSLPYASNTEAFF.

The chain recombines TRBV5-4 with TRBJ1-1; D remains ambiguous. Trimming left V 0 bases short and J 0 bases short, with 6 bases between. Germline V gene lookup returns CDR1 SGHNT and CDR2 YYREEE (reference sequence). The CDR3 is 14 residues long. This CDR3 reads CASSLGQVNTEAFF. CDR3 coding DNA: TGTGCCAGCAGCTTGGGGCAGGTGAACACTGAAGCTTTCTTT.

The J gene is TRBJ1-2, the V gene TRBV24-1; the match to TRBD1 covers 7 bases. CDR3 length: 14 residues. CDR1 and CDR2 from the germline V gene are KGHDR and SFDVKD. V gave up 3 bases and J gave up 2 bases; unmatched junction bases: 2. CDR3: CATSDPGQNYGYTF. CDR3 sequence (DNA): TGTGCCACCAGTGATCCGGGACAGAACTATGGCTACACCTTC.

The J gene is TRBJ1-1, the V gene TRBV11-2; tentatively, D is TRBD1 (6 bases). V lost 6 bases to trimming and J lost 0 bases, with 8 bases between them. The germline V gene has CDR1 SGHAT and CDR2 FQNNGV. This CDR3 has 13 residues. The CDR3: CASRTGLNTEAFF. The CDR3 DNA sequence: TGTGCCAGCAGGACAGGATTGAACACTGAAGCTTTCTTT.

The chain carries TRBV11-3 and TRBJ2-3; tentatively, D is TRBD2 (6 bases). CDR3 size: 15 residues. V lost 5 bases, J lost 0 bases, and 12 bases lay in between. Germline assignment: CDR1 SGHNT and CDR2 YENEEA. CDR3 nucleotides: TGTGCCAGCAGCCATAGCGGTCCTAGCACAGATACGCAGTATTTT. Encoded protein: CASSHSGPSTDTQYF.

V is TRBV7-9 and J is TRBJ1-5; a possible D gene is TRBD1 (5 bases). Germline lookup yields CDR1 SEHNR and CDR2 FQNEAQ (reference sequence). V was clipped by 5 bases and J by 10 bases, with 18 bases between them. There are 14 residues in the CDR3. CDR3 region: CASSRGQNRLPQHF. CDR3 nucleotide sequence: TGTGCCAGCAGCCGCGGACAAAACCGGCTTCCCCAGCATTTT.

This chain joins TRBV5-1 and TRBJ2-5; possibly TRBD2 for D (5 bases). V lost 2 bases and J lost 1, with 9 bases in between. The CDR3 spans 14 residues. The germline gives CDR1 SGHRS, CDR2 YFSETQ. CDR3 amino acids: CASSFQAVQETQYF. In DNA, the CDR3 is TGCGCCAGCAGCTTTCAAGCGGTCCAAGAGACCCAGTACTTC.

This clone was recorded once. The rearrangement joins TRBV7-9 to TRBJ2-1, with D possibly matching TRBD2 (5 bases). CDR1 SEHNR and CDR2 FQNEAQ come from the germline V gene (reference sequence). CDR3 size: 15 residues. Between the trimmed V and J ends, which lost 2 bases and 4 bases, there was a span of 12 bases. The CDR3 bases are TGTGCCAGCAGCTTATCCTTCTCGGGGTACAATGAGCAGTTCTTC. Translating gives CASSLSFSGYNEQFF.